This T cell receptor (beta chain) was recovered during a study of molecular identifiers for immune sequencing clone quantification. Regarding the study as a whole: Identical TCR molecules can share a barcode, and this sharing could underestimate highly expanded clone sizes.

The V and J ends lost 0 bases and 7 bases, in that order; junction bases with no gene match: 8. This CDR3 comprises 15 residues. Germline assignment: CDR1 DFQATT and CDR2 SNEGSKA (reference sequence). Methods described previously, with TCR primers listed, were used for bulk TCR libraries. TCRdb re-derived calls from the PCR reads in MiXCR, one entry per CDR3 protein. This sample has some 100,000 distinct CDR3 sequences, with over 15% found just once. This clonotype was counted at least ten times. What it binds is not known. Sorting isolated naive CD8 T cells as CD8+CD4-CCR7+CD45RA+ events. The TCR originated in a human donor in good health. Some libraries in this study had Jurkat cell RNA spiked in. The V call is TRBV20-1, the J call TRBJ1-2; TRBD1 agrees at 10 bases. The sequenced material came from naive CD8+ T cells from blood, with Jurkat cell RNA spiked in. Subset indicated: FACS-sorted CD8+CD4-CCR7+CD45RA+ naive T cells. Here the CDR3 reads CSARDMGQGSRGYTF. In DNA form, the CDR3 reads TGCAGTGCTAGAGACATGGGACAGGGGAGTCGTGGCTACACCTTC.